This is a list of T cell receptor beta chains from one sample in a study of CD8 T cells in Susac syndrome. One entry per CDR3 protein, called by TCRdb with MiXCR from the immunoSEQ multiplex PCR reads. This table holds about 280,000 distinct CDR3 sequences, 70% to 90% found once. The sequencing sample was made of CD8+ T cells from PBMCs. The receptors here all came from a human donor with multiple sclerosis. The CDR3 runs from the conserved cysteine through the conserved F or W. Each record gives: J gene, V gene, CDR3 protein.

J gene: TRBJ2-1
V gene: TRBV7-3
CDR3 protein: CASSLKAVPYNEQFF

J gene: TRBJ1-5
V gene: TRBV14
CDR3 protein: CASSQSGLGSNQPQHF

J gene: TRBJ2-2
V gene: TRBV29-1
CDR3 protein: CSVYRGGELFF

J gene: TRBJ1-5
V gene: TRBV3-1
CDR3 protein: CASSEDRGGPQHF

J gene: TRBJ1-1
V gene: TRBV7-2
CDR3 protein: CASSLKGQANTEAFF

J gene: TRBJ1-1
V gene: TRBV30
CDR3 protein: CAWSVTGSTEAFF

J gene: TRBJ2-2
V gene: TRBV27
CDR3 protein: CASSLGGPGELFF

J gene: TRBJ2-7
V gene: TRBV7-8
CDR3 protein: CASSLGALAVIGYEQYF

J gene: TRBJ2-3
V gene: TRBV27
CDR3 protein: CASRPVLARYTDTQYF

J gene: TRBJ2-2
V gene: TRBV7-9
CDR3 protein: CASSFQGDTGELFF

J gene: TRBJ2-5
V gene: TRBV6-1
CDR3 protein: CASRTGLAGVETQYF

J gene: TRBJ1-1
V gene: TRBV27
CDR3 protein: CASSPRTGVDTEAFF

J gene: TRBJ2-3
V gene: TRBV9
CDR3 protein: CASSVAGGKPDTQYF

J gene: TRBJ2-5
V gene: TRBV6-1
CDR3 protein: CASRDRGLQETQYF

J gene: TRBJ1-2
V gene: TRBV29-1
CDR3 protein: CSVENREKNYGYTF

J gene: TRBJ1-5
V gene: TRBV20-1
CDR3 protein: CSAKNRGGNQPQHF

J gene: TRBJ2-2
V gene: TRBV27
CDR3 protein: CASSAGRYTGELFF

J gene: TRBJ1-2
V gene: TRBV21-1
CDR3 protein: CASSPQDSGYGYTF

J gene: TRBJ1-5
V gene: TRBV27
CDR3 protein: CASSLKLGQPQHF

J gene: TRBJ2-3
V gene: TRBV5-5
CDR3 protein: CASSFGLAHTDTQYF

J gene: TRBJ2-5
V gene: TRBV10-3
CDR3 protein: CAVTPSGTVETQYF

J gene: TRBJ2-1
V gene: TRBV6-4
CDR3 protein: CASSESVGGGAYNEQFF

J gene: TRBJ2-2
V gene: TRBV20-1
CDR3 protein: CSATTTSSGSKSGELFF

J gene: TRBJ2-1
V gene: TRBV9
CDR3 protein: CASSVLPGLAGGRNEQFF

J gene: TRBJ2-3
V gene: TRBV7-3
CDR3 protein: CASSSSQRTHPDTQYF

J gene: TRBJ2-1
V gene: TRBV12-3/TRBV12-4
CDR3 protein: CASSSALAGLLYNEQFF

J gene: TRBJ2-1
V gene: TRBV27
CDR3 protein: CASSLAAGQEVLASSYNEQFF

J gene: TRBJ2-5
V gene: TRBV7-8
CDR3 protein: CASLGVSRSLEETQYF

J gene: TRBJ2-7
V gene: TRBV2
CDR3 protein: CASSDETYEQYF

J gene: TRBJ2-3
V gene: TRBV4-1
CDR3 protein: CASSQAAGIGTDTQYF

J gene: TRBJ1-1
V gene: TRBV4-2
CDR3 protein: CASSQAGTGFTEAFF

J gene: TRBJ2-7
V gene: TRBV11-2
CDR3 protein: CASSFPAGGRSYEQYF

J gene: TRBJ1-5
V gene: TRBV27
CDR3 protein: CASSRRQGKPQHF

J gene: TRBJ1-5
V gene: TRBV27
CDR3 protein: CASSPDRRNQPQHF

J gene: TRBJ2-5
V gene: TRBV20-1
CDR3 protein: CSARPAQYF

J gene: TRBJ2-7
V gene: TRBV20-1
CDR3 protein: CSAPPSGSYEQYF

J gene: TRBJ1-1
V gene: TRBV6-1
CDR3 protein: CASIQGRQLNTEAFF

J gene: TRBJ1-1
V gene: TRBV11-3
CDR3 protein: CASSLDGGPPEAFF

J gene: TRBJ1-1
V gene: TRBV12-3/TRBV12-4
CDR3 protein: CASSSSSPRSREAFF